This T cell receptor (beta chain) was recovered during a study of regulatory T cells in long-lasting Graves disease. The authors built TCR beta libraries using iRepertoire HTBI primers and Arm-PCR of CDR3 regions. TCRdb reprocessed the multiplex PCR reads via MiXCR and lists one record per CDR3 protein. Found here are about 320,000 distinct CDR3 sequences, 15% to 20% of them singletons; the top ten hold about two fifths. Time point specified: newly diagnosed GD, antithyroid drugs for less than 3 months. Construction of the TCR library relied on RNA isolated from PBMCs. The patients were drawn from one endocrinology department in Xi'an, China. This clonotype was seen many times. This TCR came from a female donor with Graves disease. Sequenced material: peripheral blood mononuclear cells (PBMCs), taken at new diagnosis, from a patient treated with antithyroid drugs.

The CDR3 sequence: CASSLIPVNYGYTF. The CDR3 coding sequence is TGTGCCAGCAGTTTAATTCCAGTTAACTATGGCTACACCTTC. The rearrangement uses TRBV28 and TRBJ1-2, with no clear D. The CDR3 length is 14 residues. V lost 2 bases and J lost 1, with 8 bases in between. CDR1 and CDR2 from the germline V gene are MDHEN and SYDVKM.